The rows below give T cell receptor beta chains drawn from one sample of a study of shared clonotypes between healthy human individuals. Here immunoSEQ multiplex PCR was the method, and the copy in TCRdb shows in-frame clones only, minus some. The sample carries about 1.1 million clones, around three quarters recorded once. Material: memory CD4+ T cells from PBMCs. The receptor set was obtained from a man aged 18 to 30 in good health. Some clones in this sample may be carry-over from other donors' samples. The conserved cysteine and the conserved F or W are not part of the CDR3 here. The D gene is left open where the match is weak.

CDR3 protein: ASSWGDQGPQH
D gene: -
J gene: TRBJ1-5
V gene: TRBV7-8

CDR3 protein: ASSYSGYTEAF
D gene: -
J gene: TRBJ1-1
V gene: TRBV7-9

CDR3 protein: ASSSRQGSATQY
D gene: TRBD1
J gene: -
V gene: TRBV5-6

CDR3 protein: ASSLVGAGGAGNEQF
D gene: TRBD2
J gene: TRBJ2-1
V gene: TRBV5-8

CDR3 protein: ATGTHSYEQY
D gene: -
J gene: TRBJ2-7
V gene: TRBV15

CDR3 protein: ASSRGLAENTGELF
D gene: TRBD2
J gene: TRBJ2-2
V gene: TRBV18

CDR3 protein: ASSSPGQVRGNQPQH
D gene: TRBD1
J gene: TRBJ1-5
V gene: TRBV28

CDR3 protein: ASSLHTATNEKLF
D gene: -
J gene: TRBJ1-4
V gene: TRBV7-2

CDR3 protein: ASSSSGSAYERY
D gene: TRBD2
J gene: TRBJ2-7
V gene: TRBV5-4

CDR3 protein: ASSKERRRYEQY
D gene: -
J gene: TRBJ2-7
V gene: TRBV21-1

CDR3 protein: ASSDGLAGTDTQY
D gene: TRBD2
J gene: TRBJ2-3
V gene: TRBV10-2

CDR3 protein: ASSPVRLGKETQY
D gene: -
J gene: TRBJ2-5
V gene: TRBV13

CDR3 protein: ASRGRENSPLH
D gene: -
J gene: TRBJ1-6
V gene: TRBV2

CDR3 protein: ASSPGDAGYGYT
D gene: -
J gene: TRBJ1-2
V gene: TRBV7-8

CDR3 protein: ASRSGLASYNEQF
D gene: TRBD2
J gene: TRBJ2-1
V gene: TRBV6-6

CDR3 protein: ASSFGVTGDTF
D gene: TRBD1
J gene: TRBJ1-1
V gene: TRBV5-5

CDR3 protein: ASSKGGQENYGYT
D gene: -
J gene: TRBJ1-2
V gene: TRBV28

CDR3 protein: ASSVLPAVSGNTIY
D gene: -
J gene: TRBJ1-3
V gene: TRBV9

CDR3 protein: ASNPWGGGETQY
D gene: -
J gene: TRBJ2-5
V gene: TRBV11-2

CDR3 protein: ASSRYTEAF
D gene: -
J gene: TRBJ1-1
V gene: TRBV6-1

CDR3 protein: ASIEPGTGNTEAF
D gene: -
J gene: TRBJ1-1
V gene: TRBV6-5

CDR3 protein: ASSLTDNSPLH
D gene: -
J gene: TRBJ1-6
V gene: TRBV5-6

CDR3 protein: AWSAPIRGGVNQPQH
D gene: -
J gene: TRBJ1-5
V gene: TRBV30

CDR3 protein: ASSLLSREQF
D gene: -
J gene: TRBJ2-1
V gene: TRBV28

CDR3 protein: ASRGVTSNYGYT
D gene: -
J gene: TRBJ1-2
V gene: TRBV9

CDR3 protein: SVESPGRRAEQY
D gene: -
J gene: TRBJ2-7
V gene: TRBV29-1

CDR3 protein: ASSLVWASGSSYEQY
D gene: TRBD2
J gene: TRBJ2-7
V gene: TRBV5-1

CDR3 protein: AISFGTGTTEAF
D gene: TRBD1
J gene: TRBJ1-1
V gene: TRBV10-3

CDR3 protein: ASSAQTSGPYEQY
D gene: TRBD2
J gene: TRBJ2-7
V gene: TRBV9